The next 2 T cell receptor beta chains were all read from a single sample in a study of T cells in Graves' hyperthyroidism and ophthalmopathy. RNA transcripts provided the source from which TCR beta CDR3 regions were amplified. Primed by the HTBI set, a first-round RT-PCR was run on the TCR CDR3. Each CDR3 protein is one row after TCRdb ran MiXCR on the multiplex PCR reads. The profile covers 500,000 to 800,000 distinct CDR3 sequences, with roughly 15% appearing a single time and roughly an eighth taken by the ten largest. Material: blood. The source is a woman aged 45-60 years with Graves' ophthalmopathy.

About this clonotype: A read error is possible here, since a much larger clone lies one base away. V is TRBV7-2 and J is TRBJ1-4; 7 nucleotides agree with TRBD1. Germline V lookup: CDR1 SGHTA, CDR2 FQGNSA. J was trimmed by 3 bases and V by 4 bases; bases with no gene match: 5. The CDR3 has 15 residues. The CDR3 nucleotides read TGTGCCAGCAGCTCAGAGGGGACAGCTAATGAAAAACTGTTTTTT. This sequence encodes CASSSEGTANEKLFF.

This clonotype occurred many times. V usage is TRBV20-1 and J usage is TRBJ1-1; 10 nucleotides agree with TRBD1. Germline CDR1 is DFQATT and CDR2 is SNEGSKA (reference sequence). V shed 0 bases, J shed 5 bases, and the junction held 6 bases outside the gene matches. This CDR3 is built from 15 residues. This CDR3 reads CSARDHRTGGTEAFF. CDR3 in DNA: TGCAGTGCTAGAGATCATCGGACAGGGGGTACTGAAGCTTTCTTT.